The 27 T cell receptor beta chains reported below all come from one sample, sequenced in a study of blood T cell repertoires in COVID-19. Libraries were prepared by immunoSEQ multiplex PCR; TCRdb keeps only in-frame clonotypes and omits some of them. The sample holds roughly 70,000 clones, more than 70% seen once. The sequenced material came from peripheral blood. The receptor source for this set is a man between 65 and 85 years old with active or convalescent COVID-19.

The chain carries TRBV6-6 and TRBJ2-7, with a tentative D call TRBD1 (6 bases). CDR3 length equals 14 residues. Germline V gene lookup returns CDR1 MNHNY and CDR2 SVGAGI (reference sequence). The V end lost 1 base, the J end lost 4 bases, and 11 bases lay between the germline ends. CDR3: CASSYWGRQYEQYF. CDR3 coding DNA: TGTGCCAGCAGTTACTGGGGGCGTCAATACGAGCAGTACTTC.

The rearrangement links TRBV24-1 to TRBJ2-1; TRBD2 matches 7 bases. V gave up 5 bases and J gave up 7 bases; unmatched junction bases: 7. This CDR3 contains 14 residues. Germline values: CDR1 KGHDR, CDR2 SFDVKD. The CDR3 sequence: CATSAPREVNEQFF. CDR3 bases: TGTGCCACCAGTGCTCCTCGGGAGGTGAATGAGCAGTTCTTC.

This chain uses TRBV9 with TRBJ2-3; D perhaps matches TRBD2 (8 bases). The germline CDR1 and CDR2 sequences are SGDLS and YYNGEE. Between the trimmed V and J ends, which lost 0 bases and 10 bases, there was a span of 24 bases. The CDR3 length is 17 residues. DNA for the CDR3: TGTGCCAGCAGCGTAGAGTCCTCTACTAGCGGCAGGGGGTCGCAGTATTTT. Its translation is CASSVESSTSGRGSQYF. The full variable domain, rest sourced from reference TRBV9 and TRBJ2-3, is DSGVTQTPKHLITATGQRVTLRCSPRSGDLSVYWYQQSLDQGLQFLIQYYNGEERAKGNILERFSAQQFPDLHSELNLSSLELGDSALYFCASSVESSTSGRGSQYFGPGTRLTVL.

The chain combines TRBV30 with TRBJ1-3, with D uncertain. Germline CDR1 reads GTSNPN; CDR2 reads SVGIG (reference sequence). This CDR3 contains 13 residues. The V gene lost 2 bases and the J gene lost 0 bases, with 5 bases spanning the gap. The CDR3 DNA is TGTGCCTGGAGTTGGAGCTCTGGAAACACCATATATTTT. This sequence encodes CAWSWSSGNTIYF.

This chain uses TRBV12-3 or TRBV12-4 with TRBJ2-5, with a possible D match to TRBD1 (6 bases). V lost 5 bases and J lost 2, with 9 bases in between. CDR3 length: 13 residues. CDR3 sequence: CASSLGQQETQYF. DNA for the CDR3: TGTGCCAGCAGTCTAGGACAGCAAGAGACCCAGTACTTC.

This clone appeared once. CDR3 in amino acids: CASSEYRAGRHYGYTF. CDR3 coding DNA: TGTGCCAGCAGTGAATATAGGGCGGGGCGGCACTATGGCTACACCTTC. The chain is built from TRBV25-1 and TRBJ1-2; D might be TRBD1 (5 bases). This CDR3 spans 16 amino acids. V lost 0 bases and J 3 bases, leaving 14 bases between the germline ends. Germline CDR1 MGHDK, CDR2 SYGVNS.

V gene TRBV15 combines with J gene TRBJ2-7, with a tentative D call TRBD2 (5 bases). The V gene's germline CDR1 is LNHNV and CDR2 YYDKDF (reference sequence). The V end was cut by 0 bases, the J end by 6 bases, with 15 bases between. The CDR3 extends over 15 amino acids. DNA for the CDR3: TGTGCCACCAGCAGAGATACTGGACTGCCCAGCGAGCAGTACTTC. It translates to CATSRDTGLPSEQYF.

The gene calls are TRBV27 and TRBJ1-1; 7 bases are shared with TRBD1. CDR3 length: 14 residues. The ends lost 1 base at V and 5 bases at J; junction bases unmatched: 4. CDR1 is MNHEY, CDR2 SMNVEV, per germline (reference sequence). DNA for the CDR3: TGTGCCAGCAGTTTATACCCAGGGGGGACTGAAGCTTTCTTT. It codes for CASSLYPGGTEAFF.

This clone was observed once. V gene TRBV11-2 combines with J gene TRBJ2-4, with a weak D call TRBD2 (6 bases). The CDR3 extends over 13 amino acids. Germline V gene data show CDR1 as SGHAT and CDR2 as FQNNGV. Trimming cost V 3 bases and J 12 bases, with 15 bases left between them. CDR3 DNA: TGTGCCAGCAGCTTTTCTAGTCGGGGAGGTCAGTACTTC. Its protein product is CASSFSSRGGQYF. Looking up the rest from reference TRBV11-2 and TRBJ2-4 gives the full variable domain: EAGVAQSPRYKIIEKRQSVAFWCNPISGHATLYWYQQILGQGPKLLIQFQNNGVVDDSQLPKDRFSAERLKGVDSTLKIQPAKLEDSAVYLCASSFSSRGGQYFGAGTRLSVL.

The chain employs TRBV5-5 and TRBJ1-5; TRBD1 aligns across 7 bases. CDR1 SGHKS and CDR2 YYEKEE come from the germline V gene (reference sequence). This CDR3 spans 17 amino acids. V was pared by 3 bases and J by 6 bases, with 15 bases of the junction left unmatched. CDR3 region: CASSSLATETGIQPQHF. CDR3 bases: TGTGCCAGCAGCTCCCTCGCCACCGAGACAGGGATTCAGCCCCAGCATTTT.

The chain combines TRBV7-2 with TRBJ2-4, with 9 bases aligning to TRBD2. V was pared by 1 base and J by 1 base, with 2 bases of the junction left unmatched. Germline V gives CDR1 SGHTA, CDR2 FQGNSA. CDR3 length: 16 residues. CDR3 bases: TGTGCCAGCAGCTTAGTCCTAGCGGGGGCCAAAAACATTCAGTACTTC. Protein sequence: CASSLVLAGAKNIQYF.

The chain joins TRBV6-4 to TRBJ1-2, with 10 bases matching TRBD1. The V gene's germline CDR1 is MRHNA and CDR2 SNTAGT. This CDR3 comprises 17 residues. Germline trimming cut 5 bases from V and 2 bases from J; bases unmatched to any gene: 11. The CDR3 protein is CASSKAGTGAANYGYTF. CDR3 coding DNA: TGTGCCAGCAGTAAGGCTGGGACAGGGGCTGCAAACTATGGCTACACCTTC.

The chain is built from TRBV6-4 and TRBJ1-2; weak D call: TRBD1 (5 bases). V lost 4 bases and J lost 6, with 12 bases in between. The CDR3 loop spans 13 amino acids. In germline, CDR1 is MRHNA, CDR2 SNTAGT. This CDR3 is CASSVTQGHGYTF. DNA for the CDR3: TGTGCCAGCAGTGTAACGCAGGGTCATGGCTACACCTTC.

This clone was seen only once. The V call is TRBV11-3, the J call TRBJ2-2; D might be TRBD2 (6 bases). Germline assignment: CDR1 SGHNT and CDR2 YENEEA. The CDR3 spans 16 residues. Trimming took off 4 bases at V and 0 bases at J, with 12 bases between the two ends. CDR3 DNA sequence: TGTGCCAGCAGCTCCATAACTAGCACGAACACCGGGGAGCTGTTTTTT. Amino acids: CASSSITSTNTGELFF.

The chain combines TRBV10-2 with TRBJ2-5; 10 bases are shared with TRBD2. Per the germline V gene, CDR1 is WSHSY and CDR2 is SAAADI. V shed 7 bases, J shed 7 bases, and the junction held 12 bases outside the gene matches. This CDR3 is built from 15 residues. CDR3 in amino acids: CASTRTSGVSRTQYF. The CDR3 coding sequence is TGCGCCAGCACCAGGACTAGCGGTGTTTCTCGGACCCAGTACTTC.

The chain uses TRBV14 and TRBJ1-1, with D possibly being TRBD1 (5 bases). The V end lost 0 bases, the J end lost 7 bases, and 9 bases lay between the germline ends. CDR1 and CDR2 (germline): SGHDN, FVKESK. CDR3 length equals 13 residues. This chain's CDR3 is CASSQESDSEAFF. The DNA of the CDR3 is TGTGCCAGCAGCCAAGAAAGCGACAGTGAAGCTTTCTTT.

The chain is built from TRBV5-1 and TRBJ2-3; TRBD2 agrees at 8 bases. Germline V gene sequence: CDR1 SGHRS, CDR2 YFSETQ. The CDR3 extends over 16 amino acids. V was pared by 4 bases and J by 4 bases, with 11 bases of the junction left unmatched. CDR3 DNA: TGCGCCAGCAGCGGGCTAGCGGGCCCTAGCGCAGATACGCAGTATTTT. This gives the protein CASSGLAGPSADTQYF.

The chain employs TRBV5-5 and TRBJ2-2; maybe TRBD2 (7 bases). Germline V gene sequence: CDR1 SGHKS, CDR2 YYEKEE (reference sequence). This CDR3 has 16 amino acids. The V and J ends lost 2 bases and 1 base respectively, with 12 bases between them. CDR3 amino acids: CASSLFGGLNTGELFF. In nucleotides, the CDR3 is TGTGCCAGCAGCTTATTCGGGGGGCTGAACACCGGGGAGCTGTTTTTT.

This clone was picked up a small number of times. The chain is built from TRBV30 and TRBJ1-5, with D possibly TRBD1 on 6 matching bases. This CDR3 is 13 amino acids long. Trimming pared 2 bases from V and 5 bases from J, leaving 10 bases between. Germline CDR1 and CDR2: GTSNPN and SVGIG (reference sequence). CDR3 residues: CAWSPGVYQPQHF. CDR3 DNA sequence: TGTGCCTGGAGTCCAGGGGTTTATCAGCCCCAGCATTTT.

This clone was found once. V gene TRBV2 combines with J gene TRBJ2-2; the match to TRBD1 covers 7 bases. V lost 6 bases and J lost 5; bases outside the gene matches: 6. This CDR3 region has 14 residues. Germline lookup yields CDR1 SNHLY and CDR2 FYNNEI. The CDR3 DNA sequence: TGTGCCAGCAGGTGGCAGGGGGATACCGGGGAGCTGTTTTTT. It encodes CASRWQGDTGELFF.

This clone was observed a few times. This chain joins TRBV3-1 (or the pseudogene TRBV3-2) and TRBJ1-5; no clear D. CDR1 is LGHDT, CDR2 YNNKEL, per germline (reference sequence). The V and J ends lost 0 bases and 3 bases respectively, with 6 bases between them. The CDR3 runs to 14 residues. Here the CDR3 reads CASSQDPVNQPQHF. The CDR3 nucleotides read TGTGCCAGCAGCCAAGACCCTGTCAATCAGCCCCAGCATTTT.

The rearrangement joins TRBV25-1 to TRBJ2-3; D is uncertain. V lost 3 bases, J lost 7 bases, and 11 bases lay in between. The length of the CDR3 is 13 residues. From germline, CDR1 is MGHDK and CDR2 SYGVNS. DNA of the CDR3: TGTGCCAGCAGTGAGGCAGGTGCAAATACGCAGTATTTT. Amino acid sequence: CASSEAGANTQYF.

This chain connects TRBV7-2 to TRBJ2-2; possibly TRBD2 for D (6 bases). Trimming removed 6 bases from V and 4 bases from J, with 18 bases in between. Germline V gene lookup returns CDR1 SGHTA and CDR2 FQGNSA. The CDR3 is 16 amino acids. This chain's CDR3 is CASRPRDSAPTGELFF. The CDR3 coding sequence is TGTGCCAGCAGACCTCGGGACTCAGCTCCCACCGGGGAGCTGTTTTTT.

The J gene is TRBJ2-3, the V gene TRBV20-1; D may be TRBD1 or TRBD2 (6 bases each). The CDR3 extends over 14 amino acids. Deletions cut 3 bases from V and 3 bases from J, with 13 bases between. CDR1 DFQATT and CDR2 SNEGSKA come from the germline V gene (reference sequence). CDR3 nucleotide sequence: TGCAGTGCTAGTGGGGGGCGCGCTACAGATACGCAGTATTTT. This sequence encodes CSASGGRATDTQYF.

The rearrangement links TRBV11-3 to TRBJ2-1; no definite D call. This CDR3 is built from 15 residues. Germline lookup yields CDR1 SGHNT and CDR2 YENEEA. With 6 bases removed from V and 1 base from J, the gap between germline ends came to 13 bases. The CDR3 loop is CASSPSVRSYNEQFF. The DNA of the CDR3 is TGTGCCAGCAGTCCTAGTGTGCGGTCCTACAATGAGCAGTTCTTC.

The rearrangement uses TRBV7-9 and TRBJ2-7; 10 bases match TRBD1. The trim removed 4 bases at V and 2 bases at J, leaving 5 bases unmatched. The CDR3 loop spans 15 amino acids. Germline CDR1 and CDR2: SEHNR and FQNEAQ (reference sequence). The CDR3 DNA reads TGTGCCAGCAGCTCACGGGACAGGGGAGCCTACGAGCAGTACTTC. Translating it yields CASSSRDRGAYEQYF.

The rearrangement joins TRBV4-1 to TRBJ1-6, with 7 bases identical to TRBD1. Germline-derived CDR1 and CDR2 are MGHRA and YSYEKL. The CDR3 is made up of 15 amino acids. Trimming took 6 bases from V and 3 from J; bases not matched to a gene: 5. CDR3 protein: CASSPRTGYNSPLHF. CDR3 in DNA: TGCGCCAGCAGTCCCAGGACAGGCTATAATTCACCCCTCCACTTT.